This TCR beta chain comes out of a study of T cell responses to AZD1222 COVID-19 vaccine. Study-level points and caveats: Donor demographics were predominantly white British with a female majority; clonal diversity may be underestimated. Spike-specific TCRs gained breadth and depth after people received two AZD1222 doses. In all cases, repertoires were sampled only after the peak T cell response.

A note on this clone: Its specificity is not known.

Data came from immunoSEQ multiplex PCR; TCRdb stores just in-frame clones and leaves some out. The sample lists 130,000 to 150,000 clones; 80% to 90% were seen once. The CDR3 consists of 15 residues. Germline V gives CDR1 SGHNT, CDR2 YYREEE (reference sequence). The ends lost 5 bases at V and 0 bases at J; junction bases unmatched: 6. The chain employs TRBV5-4 and TRBJ2-7, with 9 bases aligning to TRBD1. The TCR comes from an adult in good health. Sequenced here: peripheral blood, sampled on day 0 of AZD1222 vaccination. The CDR3 loop is CASRRDRVSSYEQYF. For the CDR3, the DNA is TGTGCCAGCAGGAGGGACAGGGTAAGCTCCTACGAGCAGTACTTC.